The present TCR beta chain was sequenced within a study of blood T cell repertoires in COVID-19. Study-level information: COVID-19 samples from acute and convalescent phases originated in the United States, Italy and Spain.

The length of the CDR3 is 18 residues. Looked up from germline, CDR1 is LGHNA and CDR2 is YNFKEQ. The V gene end was trimmed by 4 bases and the J gene end by 2 bases; junction bases not matched to a gene: 13. Sequenced by immunoSEQ multiplex PCR; TCRdb stores in-frame clones only, minus some. The sample lists tens of thousands of clones; approximately 85% were seen once. The sample consisted of peripheral blood. This sequence was found in a human donor in a cohort sampled during active COVID-19. The chain couples TRBV4-2 to TRBJ2-7, with 11 bases lining up with TRBD2. The CDR3 bases are TGTGCCAGCAGCCCGGGGGGGCTAGCGGGGGGAAATACCTACGAGCAGTACTTC. Encoded protein: CASSPGGLAGGNTYEQYF.